Listed below are T cell receptor beta chains from one sample, sequenced in a study of spatial heterogeneity in lung cancer. Each CDR3 protein gets one entry after TCRdb re-called the 5' RACE reads with MiXCR. The sample lists under 85,000 distinct CDR3 sequences, 8% occurring once. The source material was PBMCs, sampled at surgery. The receptor set was obtained from a male donor with early-stage non-small cell lung cancer. CDR3s include the opening cysteine and the closing phenylalanine or tryptophan. Each record gives: J gene, V gene, D gene, clone size, CDR3 DNA, CDR3 protein. The D gene is left open where the match is weak. The size entry is marked missing in some rows and otherwise reads once, few, many or a size class.

>TRBJ1-2|TRBV27|-|-
TGTGCCAGCGGCCTTGGGTATGGCTACACCTTC
CASGLGYGYTF
>TRBJ2-1|TRBV20-1|TRBD1|many
TGCAGTGCTTTCGACAGGGGGGAGTACAATGAGCAGTTCTTC
CSAFDRGEYNEQFF
>TRBJ2-2|TRBV11-2|-|few
TGTGCCAGCAGCTTACGGTCGCGGAGGAACACCGGGGAGCTGTTTTTT
CASSLRSRRNTGELFF
>TRBJ1-1|TRBV12-3/TRBV12-4|-|many
TGTGCCAGCAGCGGTGTGGGGGAATCGAACACTGAAGCTTTCTTT
CASSGVGESNTEAFF
>TRBJ2-1|TRBV30|TRBD2|many
TGTGCCTGGAGTGGAAAGGGACTAGCGGTCTACAATGAGCAGTTCTTC
CAWSGKGLAVYNEQFF
>TRBJ2-2|TRBV6-1|-|many
TGTGCCAGCAGTGTGTCCAACACCGGGGAGCTGTTTTTT
CASSVSNTGELFF
>TRBJ1-1|TRBV10-2|TRBD1|few
TGCGCCAGCAGTGAGAATCGAGGGGGCGGTCGGTACACTGAAGCTTTCTTT
CASSENRGGGRYTEAFF
>TRBJ1-1|TRBV20-1|-|many
TGCAGTGCTAAGAAGGGGCCCTGGATGAACACTGAAGCTTTCTTT
CSAKKGPWMNTEAFF
>TRBJ2-7|TRBV6-2/TRBV6-3|TRBD2|few
TGTGCCGCCCAAAGAGCGGGAGGCTCCTACGAGCAGTACTTC
CAAQRAGGSYEQYF
>TRBJ2-3|TRBV20-1|TRBD2|few
TGCAGTGCTGAGGGACTAGCGGGAGTAACAGATACGCAGTATTTT
CSAEGLAGVTDTQYF
>TRBJ2-2|TRBV6-1|-|many
TGTGCCAGCAGTGGTTCGGGAATCAACACCGGGGAGCTGTTTTTT
CASSGSGINTGELFF
>TRBJ1-1|TRBV6-2/TRBV6-3|-|many
TGTGCCAGCAGACAGACAGGTTGGAACACTGAAGCTTTCTTT
CASRQTGWNTEAFF
>TRBJ2-5|TRBV29-1|TRBD1|many
TGCAGCGCCCTCGTTACAGGGGCGGAGACCCAGTACTTC
CSALVTGAETQYF
>TRBJ2-5|TRBV11-1|TRBD1|many
TGTGCCAGCAGCTTGGGACAGTTCCAAGAGACCCAGTACTTC
CASSLGQFQETQYF
>TRBJ1-5|TRBV6-2/TRBV6-3|-|many
TGTGCCAGCACAGGGAGTGGCAATCAGCCCCAGCATTTT
CASTGSGNQPQHF
>TRBJ2-1|TRBV19|TRBD2|many
TGTGCCAGTAGTACCCTAGCGGGAGGGCGCGGTGAGCAGTTCTTC
CASSTLAGGRGEQFF
>TRBJ2-3|TRBV24-1|-|-
TGTGCCACCAGTCCAGAGCCGGGGAGCACAGATACGCAGTATTTT
CATSPEPGSTDTQYF
>TRBJ1-1|TRBV15|TRBD1|many
TGTGCCACCAGCGTCCGGACAGGGTCCGTACCTTTGAACACTGAAGCTTTCTTT
CATSVRTGSVPLNTEAFF
>TRBJ1-6|TRBV4-3|-|many
TGCGCCAGCAGCCAAGGGAACAGGGACGCTTCACCCCTCCACTTT
CASSQGNRDASPLHF
>TRBJ2-7|TRBV6-2/TRBV6-3|-|many
TGTGCCAGCAGTGACCCGGGACCGGGGAGGTCATCGTACTTC
CASSDPGPGRSSYF
>TRBJ2-7|TRBV6-5|TRBD2|-
TGTGCCAGCAGTTACCGCCCGACTAGCGGGAGTATCTACGAGCAGTACTTC
CASSYRPTSGSIYEQYF
>TRBJ2-7|TRBV4-2|TRBD2|many
TGTGCCAGCAGCCAGACTAGCGGGGCCTACGAGCAGTACTTC
CASSQTSGAYEQYF
>TRBJ2-3|TRBV25-1|TRBD1|many
TGTGCCAGCAGACGACAGGGTACAGATACGCAGTATTTT
CASRRQGTDTQYF
>TRBJ2-1|TRBV24-1|TRBD2|many
TGTGCCACCAGTGACTCTATGGAGAATCAGCGGGAGATCTACAATGAGCAGTTCTTC
CATSDSMENQREIYNEQFF
>TRBJ2-7|TRBV20-1|TRBD2|-
TGCAGTGCTAGAGATCGGAGCGGGAGTCTCTACGAGCAGTACTTC
CSARDRSGSLYEQYF
>TRBJ2-2|TRBV7-9|-|-
TGTGCCAGCAGCTATGGGACGGGGAACACCGGGGAGCTGTTTTTT
CASSYGTGNTGELFF
>TRBJ1-2|TRBV9|TRBD1|many
TGTGCCAGCAGCTCCGGACAGGGCTCCTATGGCTACACCTTC
CASSSGQGSYGYTF
>TRBJ2-7|TRBV28|TRBD1|few
TGTGCCAGCAGTTTTGGGACAGGGGCATACTACGAGCAGTACTTC
CASSFGTGAYYEQYF
>TRBJ1-2|TRBV7-9|-|few
TGTGCCAGCAGCTTTCCGCCGGCAGCTTATGGCTACACCTTC
CASSFPPAAYGYTF
>TRBJ2-1|TRBV30|TRBD2|many
TGTGCCTGGAGTGTAGGGGTTAGCGGGACTCACAATGAGCAGTTCTTC
CAWSVGVSGTHNEQFF
>TRBJ1-2|TRBV7-2|-|many
TGTGCCAGCCCAGCTAACTATGGCTACACCTTC
CASPANYGYTF
>TRBJ2-5|TRBV7-9|TRBD2|many
TGTGCCAGCAGCGCGAGCGGGGGGCCGAGGGAGACCCAGTACTTC
CASSASGGPRETQYF
>TRBJ2-4|TRBV24-1|-|-
TGTGCCACCAGTGACCCGACCACAGCCAAAAACATTCAGTACTTC
CATSDPTTAKNIQYF
>TRBJ1-1|TRBV4-1|-|-
TGCGCCAGCAGCCAAGATTCCGCAGATGCGAACACTGAAGCTTTCTTT
CASSQDSADANTEAFF
>TRBJ2-1|TRBV7-3|-|-
TGTGCCAGCAGCTTAAACCGAGACAATGAGCAGTTCTTC
CASSLNRDNEQFF
>TRBJ1-1|TRBV9|TRBD1|-
TGTGCCAGCGGTCGGACAGGGAATAGCGCTGAAGCTTTCTTT
CASGRTGNSAEAFF
>TRBJ1-1|TRBV5-1|-|many
TGCGCCAGCAGCTTGGCCCGTCTCGGGAACACTGAAGCTTTCTTT
CASSLARLGNTEAFF
>TRBJ1-1|TRBV6-1|-|-
TGTGCCAGCACTCCACAGGGTTCCTACACTGAAGCTTTCTTT
CASTPQGSYTEAFF
>TRBJ2-2|TRBV30|-|many
TGTGCCTGGAGCGGGTCTTGGGTGTACACCGGGGAGCTGTTTTTT
CAWSGSWVYTGELFF
>TRBJ2-2|TRBV29-1|-|many
TGCAGCGTTGCGTCGAACACCGGGGAGCTGTTTTTT
CSVASNTGELFF
>TRBJ1-2|TRBV2|TRBD1|-
TGTGCCAGCAGTGTCGAGACAGGGGTTGACTATGGCTACACCTTC
CASSVETGVDYGYTF
>TRBJ1-5|TRBV5-1|TRBD1|-
TGCGCCAGCAGCTCCCGGGACAGCTTCAATCAGCCCCAGCATTTT
CASSSRDSFNQPQHF
>TRBJ2-1|TRBV5-6|-|many
TGTGCCAGCAGCCGTTGGCGGAGCTCCTACAATGAGCAGTTCTTC
CASSRWRSSYNEQFF
>TRBJ1-5|TRBV20-1|TRBD1|few
TGCAGTGCTCGGGGACAGTCCGTTTATAGCAATCAGCCCCAGCATTTT
CSARGQSVYSNQPQHF
>TRBJ2-3|TRBV7-2|-|many
TGTGCCAGCAGCAGAGACTATCCGGCAGATACGCAGTATTTT
CASSRDYPADTQYF
>TRBJ1-1|TRBV7-9|-|few
TGTGCCAGCAGCTTACGGGCGGGGCCGAACACTGAAGCTTTCTTT
CASSLRAGPNTEAFF